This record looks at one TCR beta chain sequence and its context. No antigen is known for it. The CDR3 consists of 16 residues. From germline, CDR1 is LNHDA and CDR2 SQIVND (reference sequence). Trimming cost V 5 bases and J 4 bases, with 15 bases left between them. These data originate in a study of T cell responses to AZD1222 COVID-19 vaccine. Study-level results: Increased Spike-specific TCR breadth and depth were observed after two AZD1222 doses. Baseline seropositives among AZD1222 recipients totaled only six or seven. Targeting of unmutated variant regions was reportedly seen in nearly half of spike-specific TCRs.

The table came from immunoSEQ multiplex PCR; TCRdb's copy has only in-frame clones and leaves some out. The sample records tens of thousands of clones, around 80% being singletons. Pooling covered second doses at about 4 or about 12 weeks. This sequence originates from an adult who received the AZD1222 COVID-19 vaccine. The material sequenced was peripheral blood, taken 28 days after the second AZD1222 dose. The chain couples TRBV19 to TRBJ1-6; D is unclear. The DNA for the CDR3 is TGTGCCAGTAGTTCGGACGGAAAGGTTTATAATTCACCCCTCCACTTT. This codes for CASSSDGKVYNSPLHF.